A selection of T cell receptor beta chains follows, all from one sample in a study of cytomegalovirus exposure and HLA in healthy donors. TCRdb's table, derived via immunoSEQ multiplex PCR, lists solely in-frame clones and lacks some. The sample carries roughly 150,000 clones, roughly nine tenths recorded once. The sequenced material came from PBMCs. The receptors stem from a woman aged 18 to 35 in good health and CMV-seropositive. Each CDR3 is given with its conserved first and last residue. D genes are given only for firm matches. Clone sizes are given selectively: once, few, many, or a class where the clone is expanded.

CAWNPMQGYAEAFF TGTGCCTGGAATCCAATGCAGGGTTACGCTGAAGCTTTCTTT - TRBJ1-1 TRBV5-8 - 14
CASSSGQVSPEQYF TGCGCCAGCAGCTCAGGACAGGTATCTCCCGAGCAGTACTTC TRBD1 TRBJ2-7 TRBV5-1 - 14
CAWSVQPGDEQFF TGTGCCTGGAGTGTACAACCGGGGGATGAGCAGTTCTTC - TRBJ2-1 TRBV30 - 13
CASSYRSSGIYEQYF TGTGCCAGCAGTTACCGTTCTAGCGGGATTTACGAGCAGTACTTC TRBD2 TRBJ2-7 TRBV6-5 - 15
CASSGLAGVGETQYF TGTGCCAGCAGTGGACTAGCGGGAGTTGGAGAGACCCAGTACTTC TRBD2 TRBJ2-5 TRBV6-1 few 15
CASSEAPGSTDTQYF TGTGCCAGCAGTGAAGCGCCGGGGAGCACAGATACGCAGTATTTT - TRBJ2-3 TRBV6-1 medium-sized 15
CATRHRFHEQYF TGTGCCACACGACACAGGTTCCACGAGCAGTACTTC - TRBJ2-7 TRBV6-4 - 12
CASSLEAWGGPNYGYTF TGTGCCAGCAGCTTGGAGGCGTGGGGGGGGCCCAACTATGGCTACACCTTC - TRBJ1-2 TRBV5-4 - 17
CASSSVSSLVQFF TGTGCCAGCAGCTCGGTGTCTAGCTTGGTGCAGTTCTTC - TRBJ2-1 TRBV5-4 - 13
CSVGLGEGNTDTQYF TGCAGCGTTGGGTTGGGGGAGGGCAATACAGATACGCAGTATTTT TRBD2 TRBJ2-3 TRBV29-1 - 15
CSVATGGREKLFF TGCAGCGTTGCGACAGGGGGAAGGGAAAAACTGTTTTTT TRBD1 TRBJ1-4 TRBV29-1 - 13
CAWSVVQGANGELFF TGTGCCTGGAGTGTTGTGCAGGGGGCTAACGGGGAGCTGTTTTTT TRBD1 TRBJ2-2 TRBV30 - 15
CARSLGGLAGGASSYNEQFF TGTGCCAGAAGCTTGGGAGGACTAGCGGGAGGGGCCAGCTCCTACAATGAGCAGTTCTTC TRBD2 TRBJ2-1 TRBV5-3 - 20
CASSEGLAGPTDTQYF TGTGCCAGCAGTGAAGGACTAGCGGGGCCCACAGATACGCAGTATTTT TRBD2 TRBJ2-3 TRBV2 - 16
CASSPLTSGIATEQFF TGTGCCAGCAGCCCGCTAACTAGCGGGATAGCGACTGAGCAGTTCTTC TRBD2 TRBJ2-1 TRBV7-8 - 16
CSVVTGGVMETQYF TGCAGCGTTGTGACAGGGGGCGTGATGGAGACCCAGTACTTC TRBD1 TRBJ2-5 TRBV29-1 - 14
CASSSPTGIYGYTF TGTGCCAGCAGCTCCCCGACTGGTATCTATGGCTACACCTTC - TRBJ1-2 TRBV11-2 - 14
CASSLAGGSYNEQFF TGTGCCAGCTCCCTAGCGGGCGGCTCCTACAATGAGCAGTTCTTC TRBD2 TRBJ2-1 TRBV28 - 15